This T cell receptor beta chain was recorded in a study of T-cell memory formation after mild COVID-19. TCRdb fed the 5' RACE reads into MiXCR, producing one record per CDR3 protein. The sample has 110,000 or so distinct CDR3 sequences, about a fifth seen once. This clonotype occurred a few times. Germline-derived CDR1 and CDR2 are SEHNR and FQNEAQ (reference sequence). This CDR3 is built from 16 residues. Deletions cut 4 bases from V and 2 bases from J, with 14 bases between. The V and J genes are TRBV7-9 and TRBJ1-4; perhaps TRBD1 as D (6 bases). The sequencing input was PBMCs or a T cell subset sorted from them (not recorded which). The receptor comes from a man between 18 and 29 years old who had mild COVID-19 (a few samples of this study predate the infection). Cell type and time point are not known. The CDR3 sequence: CASSSRRTATNEKLFF. CDR3 DNA: TGTGCCAGCAGCTCGCGGAGGACAGCCACTAATGAAAAACTGTTTTTT.